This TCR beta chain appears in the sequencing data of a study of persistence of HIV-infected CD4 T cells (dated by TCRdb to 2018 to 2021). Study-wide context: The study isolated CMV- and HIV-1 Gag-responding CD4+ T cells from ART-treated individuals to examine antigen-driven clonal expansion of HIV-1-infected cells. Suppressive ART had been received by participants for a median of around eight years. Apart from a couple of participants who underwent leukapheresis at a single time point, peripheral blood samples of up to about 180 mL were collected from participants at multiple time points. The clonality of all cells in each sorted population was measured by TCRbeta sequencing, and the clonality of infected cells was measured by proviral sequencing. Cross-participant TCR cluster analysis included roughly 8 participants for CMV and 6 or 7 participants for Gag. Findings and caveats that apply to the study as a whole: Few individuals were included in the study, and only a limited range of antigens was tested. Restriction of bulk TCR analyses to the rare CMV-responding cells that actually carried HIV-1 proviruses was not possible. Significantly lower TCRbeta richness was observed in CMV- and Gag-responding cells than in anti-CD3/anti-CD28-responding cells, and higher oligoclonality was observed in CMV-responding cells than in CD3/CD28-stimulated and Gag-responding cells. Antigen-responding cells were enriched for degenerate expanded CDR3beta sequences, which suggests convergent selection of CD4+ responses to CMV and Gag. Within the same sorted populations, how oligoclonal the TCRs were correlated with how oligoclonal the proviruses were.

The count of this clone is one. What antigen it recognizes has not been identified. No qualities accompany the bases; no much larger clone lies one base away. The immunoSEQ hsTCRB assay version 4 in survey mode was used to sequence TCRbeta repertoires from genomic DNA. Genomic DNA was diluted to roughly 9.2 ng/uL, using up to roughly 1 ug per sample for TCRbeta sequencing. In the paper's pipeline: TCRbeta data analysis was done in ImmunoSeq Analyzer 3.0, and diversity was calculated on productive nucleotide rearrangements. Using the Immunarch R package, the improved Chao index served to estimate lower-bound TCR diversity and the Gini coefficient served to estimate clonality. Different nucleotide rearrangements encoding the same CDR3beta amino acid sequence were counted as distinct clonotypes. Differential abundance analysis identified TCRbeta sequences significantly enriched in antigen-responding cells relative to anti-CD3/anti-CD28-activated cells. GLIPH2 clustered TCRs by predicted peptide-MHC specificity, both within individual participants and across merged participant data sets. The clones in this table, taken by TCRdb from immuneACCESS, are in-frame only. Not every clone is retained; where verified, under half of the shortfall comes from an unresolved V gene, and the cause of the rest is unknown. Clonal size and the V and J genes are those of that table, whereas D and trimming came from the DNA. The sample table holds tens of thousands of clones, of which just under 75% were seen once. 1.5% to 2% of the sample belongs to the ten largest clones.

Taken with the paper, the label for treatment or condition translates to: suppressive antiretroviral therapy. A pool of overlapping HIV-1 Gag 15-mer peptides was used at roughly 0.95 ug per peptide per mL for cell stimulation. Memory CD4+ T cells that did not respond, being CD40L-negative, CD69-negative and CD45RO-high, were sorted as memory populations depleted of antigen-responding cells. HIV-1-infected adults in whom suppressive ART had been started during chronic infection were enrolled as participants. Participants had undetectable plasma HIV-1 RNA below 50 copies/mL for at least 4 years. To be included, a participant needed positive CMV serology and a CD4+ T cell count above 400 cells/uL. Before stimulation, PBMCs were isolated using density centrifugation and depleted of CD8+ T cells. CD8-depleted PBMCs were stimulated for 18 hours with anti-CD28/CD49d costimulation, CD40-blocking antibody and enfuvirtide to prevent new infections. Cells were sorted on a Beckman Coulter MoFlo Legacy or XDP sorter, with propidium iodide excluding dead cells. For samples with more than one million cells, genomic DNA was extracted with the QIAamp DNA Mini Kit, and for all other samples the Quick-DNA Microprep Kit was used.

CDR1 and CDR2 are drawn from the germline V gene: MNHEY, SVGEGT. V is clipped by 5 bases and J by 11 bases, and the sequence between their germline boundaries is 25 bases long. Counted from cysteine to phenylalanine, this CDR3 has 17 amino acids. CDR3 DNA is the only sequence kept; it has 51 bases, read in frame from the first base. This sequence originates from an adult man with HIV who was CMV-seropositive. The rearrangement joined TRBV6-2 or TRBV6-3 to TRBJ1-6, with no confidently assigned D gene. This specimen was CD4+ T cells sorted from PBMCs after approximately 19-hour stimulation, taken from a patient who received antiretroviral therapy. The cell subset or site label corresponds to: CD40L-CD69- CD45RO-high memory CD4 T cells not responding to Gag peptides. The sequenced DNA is TGTGCCAGCAGTCGCCAAGGAAATCCGACCCGCAGCGCACCCCTCCACTTT. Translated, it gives CASSRQGNPTRSAPLHF.